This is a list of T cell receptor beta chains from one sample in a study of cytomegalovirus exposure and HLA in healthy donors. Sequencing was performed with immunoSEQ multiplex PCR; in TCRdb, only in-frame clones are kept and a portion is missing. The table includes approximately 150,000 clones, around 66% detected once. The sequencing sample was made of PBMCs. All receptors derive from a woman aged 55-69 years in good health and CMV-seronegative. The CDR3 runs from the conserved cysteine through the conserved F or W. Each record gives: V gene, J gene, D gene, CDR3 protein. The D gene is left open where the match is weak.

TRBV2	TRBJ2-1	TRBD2	CASSGGLLEFF
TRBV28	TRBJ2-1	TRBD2	CASSDIAGAQRGEQFF
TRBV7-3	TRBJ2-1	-	CASRNPSIADPYNEQFF
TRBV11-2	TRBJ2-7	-	CASSFLRDTMYEQYF
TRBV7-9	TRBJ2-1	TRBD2	CASSLARTSENEQFF
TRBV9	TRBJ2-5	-	CASSSGVGHQETQYF
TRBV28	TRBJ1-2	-	CASSSPGANYGYTF
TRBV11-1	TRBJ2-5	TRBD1	CASSLFRTGGFQTQYF
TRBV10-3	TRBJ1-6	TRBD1	CAIRTTGEGSPLHF
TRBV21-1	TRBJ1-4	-	CASSKPGIRQGRYEKLFF
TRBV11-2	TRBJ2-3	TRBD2	CASSLWPSGEGDTQYF
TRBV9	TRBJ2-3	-	CASSVVASLASTDTQYF
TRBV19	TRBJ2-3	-	CASSWTASTDTQYF
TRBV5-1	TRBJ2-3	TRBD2	CASSSRPSSGGSSSTDTQYF
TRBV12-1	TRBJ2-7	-	CASSFLGLAGGSEQYF
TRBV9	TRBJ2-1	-	CASSAGGSYNEQFF
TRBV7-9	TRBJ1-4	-	CSSSRPAGATNEKLFF
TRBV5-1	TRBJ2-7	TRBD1	CASGKTGGYEQYF